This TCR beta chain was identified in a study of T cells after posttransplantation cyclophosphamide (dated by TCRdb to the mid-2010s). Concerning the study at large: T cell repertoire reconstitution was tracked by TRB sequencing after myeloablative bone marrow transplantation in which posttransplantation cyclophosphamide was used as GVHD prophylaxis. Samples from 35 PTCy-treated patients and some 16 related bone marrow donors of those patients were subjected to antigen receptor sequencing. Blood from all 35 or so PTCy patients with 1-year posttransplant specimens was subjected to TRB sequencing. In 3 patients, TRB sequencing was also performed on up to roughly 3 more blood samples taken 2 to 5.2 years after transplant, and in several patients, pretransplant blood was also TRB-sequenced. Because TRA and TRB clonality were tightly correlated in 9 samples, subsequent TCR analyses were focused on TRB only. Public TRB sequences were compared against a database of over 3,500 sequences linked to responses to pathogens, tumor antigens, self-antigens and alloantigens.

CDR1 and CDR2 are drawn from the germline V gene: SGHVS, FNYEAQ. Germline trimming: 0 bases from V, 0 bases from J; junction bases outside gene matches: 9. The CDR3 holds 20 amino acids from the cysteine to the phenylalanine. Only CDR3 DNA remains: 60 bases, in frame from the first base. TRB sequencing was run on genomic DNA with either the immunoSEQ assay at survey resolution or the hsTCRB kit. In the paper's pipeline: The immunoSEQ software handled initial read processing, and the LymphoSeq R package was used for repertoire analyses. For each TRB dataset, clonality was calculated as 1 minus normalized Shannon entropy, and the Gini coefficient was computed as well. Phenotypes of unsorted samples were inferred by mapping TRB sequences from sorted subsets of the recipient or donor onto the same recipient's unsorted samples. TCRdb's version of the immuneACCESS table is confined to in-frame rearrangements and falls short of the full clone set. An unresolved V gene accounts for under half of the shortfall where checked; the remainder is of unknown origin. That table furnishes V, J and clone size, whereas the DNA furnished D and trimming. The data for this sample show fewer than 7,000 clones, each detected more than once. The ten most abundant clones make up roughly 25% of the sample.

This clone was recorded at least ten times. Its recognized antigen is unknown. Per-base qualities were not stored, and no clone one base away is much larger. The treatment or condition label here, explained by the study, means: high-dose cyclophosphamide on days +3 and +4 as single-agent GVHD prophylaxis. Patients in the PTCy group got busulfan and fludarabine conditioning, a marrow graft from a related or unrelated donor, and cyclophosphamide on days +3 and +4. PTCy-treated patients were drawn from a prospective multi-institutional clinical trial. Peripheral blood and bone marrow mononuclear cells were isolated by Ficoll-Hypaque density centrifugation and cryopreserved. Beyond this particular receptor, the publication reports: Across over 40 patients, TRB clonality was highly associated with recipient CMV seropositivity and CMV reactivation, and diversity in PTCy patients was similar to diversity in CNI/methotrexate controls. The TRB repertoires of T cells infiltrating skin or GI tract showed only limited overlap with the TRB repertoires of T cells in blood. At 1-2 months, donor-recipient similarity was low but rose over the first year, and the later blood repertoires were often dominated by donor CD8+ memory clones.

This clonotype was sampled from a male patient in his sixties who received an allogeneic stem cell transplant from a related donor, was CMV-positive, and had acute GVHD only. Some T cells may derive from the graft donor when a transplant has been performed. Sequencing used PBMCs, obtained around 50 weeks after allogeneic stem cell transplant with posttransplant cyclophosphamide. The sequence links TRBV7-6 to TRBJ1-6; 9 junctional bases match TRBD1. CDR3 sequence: CASSLAEGGQGSSYNSPLHF. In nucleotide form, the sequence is TGTGCCAGCAGCTTAGCCGAGGGGGGACAGGGTTCCTCCTATAATTCACCCCTCCACTTT.